These 3 T cell receptor beta chains originate from one sample sequenced in a study of Ad26.COV2.S vaccination and SARS-CoV-2 variants (dated by TCRdb to about 2021). The library was generated by the immunoSEQ multiplex PCR assay. The immuneACCESS repertoire file appears here via TCRdb, limited to in-frame rearrangements. These files lack a portion of the clones; in checked studies, under half of the deficit traces to unresolved V genes, and the cause of the others is not known. For this sample there are under 500,000 clones; about 92% appear just once. The ten largest clones add up to over 1.5% of the sample. Explained via the paper, the treatment or condition label denotes: 15 to 20 received Ad26.COV2.S at low or high dose, single or two shots; several received placebo; per-sample allocation not given. Repertoires of vaccine and placebo recipients were sequenced from samples taken on day 63 after the first injection.

The material was peripheral blood, obtained in a trial of Ad26.COV2.S vaccine versus placebo. Every receptor here comes from a person between 18 and 65 years old who received the Ad26.COV2.S COVID-19 vaccine or a placebo.

This clone was detected only once. The genes are TRBV14 and TRBJ2-1, with TRBD2 matching 7 bases. After removal of 3 bases from V and 8 bases from J, the junction contained 10 bases not matched to a gene. Germline V gene lookup returns CDR1 SGHDN and CDR2 FVKESK. This CDR3 contains 15 residues. Here the CDR3 reads CASSQTGEGRDEQFF. The CDR3 region has the DNA TGTGCCAGCAGCCAGACGGGGGAGGGTCGGGATGAGCAGTTCTTC.

CDR3 DNA: TGTGCCAGCAGCGGTGGTCCACAAGAGACCCAGTACTTC. Translated: CASSGGPQETQYF. The rearrangement joins TRBV9 to TRBJ2-5; D not certain. Germline V gene lookup returns CDR1 SGDLS and CDR2 YYNGEE. Trimming took 3 bases from V and 2 from J, leaving 8 bases between them. The CDR3 covers 13 residues.

The chain links TRBV5-1 to TRBJ1-5; D call uncertain. The CDR3 is 16 residues long. The V and J ends lost 8 bases and 4 bases respectively, with 22 bases between them. Germline loops: CDR1 SGHRS, CDR2 YFSETQ. Here the CDR3 reads CASSLGPQAWNQPQHF. The CDR3 DNA follows: TGCGCCAGTTCCCTTGGCCCCCAGGCTTGGAATCAGCCCCAGCATTTT.